This T cell receptor (beta chain) was identified during a study of T cells in Graves' hyperthyroidism and ophthalmopathy. Authors of the study amplified TCR beta CDR3 regions from RNA transcripts. HTBI primers were the set used in a first-round RT-PCR of the TCR CDR3. TCRdb re-called the multiplex PCR reads through MiXCR, storing one row per CDR3 protein. This sample has approximately 640,000 distinct CDR3 sequences, with 15% to 20% found just once. The germline CDR1 and CDR2 sequences are SNHLY and FYNNEI. The CDR3 extends over 16 amino acids. This clonotype was seen only a few times. Sequence at one end of the junction differs from germline and may be a read error.

The rearrangement joins TRBV2 to TRBJ1-1, with a possible D match to TRBD1 (6 bases). The sequenced material came from blood. The clonotype originates from a young woman with Graves' hyperthyroidism. The CDR3 sequence is CASINYFRGRATEVFF. CDR3 nucleotide sequence: TGTGCCAGTATTAACTATTTCAGGGGAAGGGCCACTGAAGTTTTCTTT. Full variable domain (missing parts from reference TRBV2 and TRBJ1-1): EPEVTQTPSHQVTQMGQEVILRCVPISNHLYFYWYRQILGQKVEFLVSFYNNEISEKSEIFDDQFSVERPDGSNFTLKIRSTKLEDSAMYFCASINYFRGRATEVFFGQGTRLTVV.